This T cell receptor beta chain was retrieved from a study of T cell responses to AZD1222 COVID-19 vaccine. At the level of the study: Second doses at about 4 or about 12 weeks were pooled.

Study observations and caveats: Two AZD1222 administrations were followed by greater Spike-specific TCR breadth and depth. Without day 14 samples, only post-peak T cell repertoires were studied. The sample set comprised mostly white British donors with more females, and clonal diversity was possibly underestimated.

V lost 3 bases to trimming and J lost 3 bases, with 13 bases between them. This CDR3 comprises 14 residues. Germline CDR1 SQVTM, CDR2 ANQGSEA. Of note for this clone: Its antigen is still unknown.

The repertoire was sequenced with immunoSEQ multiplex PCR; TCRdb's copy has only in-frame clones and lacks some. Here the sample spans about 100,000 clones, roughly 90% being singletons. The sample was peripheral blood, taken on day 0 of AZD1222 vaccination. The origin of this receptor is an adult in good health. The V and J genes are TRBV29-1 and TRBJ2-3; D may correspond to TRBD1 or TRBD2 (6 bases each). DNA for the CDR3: TGCAGCGTTGACTCTCAGGGGAGGACAGATACGCAGTATTTT. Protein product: CSVDSQGRTDTQYF.